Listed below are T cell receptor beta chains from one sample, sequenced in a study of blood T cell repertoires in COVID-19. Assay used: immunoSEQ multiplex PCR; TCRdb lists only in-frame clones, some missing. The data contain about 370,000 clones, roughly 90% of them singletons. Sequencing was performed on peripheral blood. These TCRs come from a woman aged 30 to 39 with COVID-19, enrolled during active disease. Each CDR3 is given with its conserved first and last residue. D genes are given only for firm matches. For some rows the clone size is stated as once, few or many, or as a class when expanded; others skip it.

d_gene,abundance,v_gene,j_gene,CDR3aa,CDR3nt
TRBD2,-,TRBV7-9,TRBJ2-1,CASSYTSGSEQFF,TGTGCCAGCAGCTACACTAGCGGGAGTGAGCAGTTCTTC
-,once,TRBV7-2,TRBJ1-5,CASSPTGGTNQPQHF,TGTGCCAGCAGCCCTACGGGGGGGACCAATCAGCCCCAGCATTTT
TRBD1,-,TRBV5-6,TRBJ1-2,CASSLYLTGGSIYGYTF,TGTGCCAGCAGCTTGTACCTTACAGGGGGGTCGATCTATGGCTACACCTTC
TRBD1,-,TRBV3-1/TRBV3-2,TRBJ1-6,CASSGDRRSSYNSPLHF,TGTGCCAGCAGCGGGGACAGGAGAAGCTCCTATAATTCACCCCTCCACTTT
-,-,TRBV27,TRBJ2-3,CASSLRGTHTDTQYF,TGTGCCAGCAGTTTACGCGGGACCCACACAGATACGCAGTATTTT
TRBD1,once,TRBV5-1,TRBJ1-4,CASSLVGARGNEKLFF,TGCGCCAGCAGCTTGGTCGGGGCCAGGGGGAATGAAAAACTGTTTTTT
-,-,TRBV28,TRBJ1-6,CASGAPRGAYSPLHF,TGTGCCAGCGGAGCCCCCCGGGGGGCATATTCACCCCTCCACTTT
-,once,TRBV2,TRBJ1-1,CASGETNTEAFF,TGTGCCAGTGGAGAAACGAACACTGAAGCTTTCTTT
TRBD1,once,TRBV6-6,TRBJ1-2,CASSYTQGANYGYTF,TGTGCCAGCAGTTACACCCAGGGGGCGAACTATGGCTACACCTTC
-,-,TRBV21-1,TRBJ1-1,CASSKEGTGSGTEAFF,TGTGCCAGCAGCAAAGAGGGGACAGGGTCTGGCACTGAAGCTTTCTTT
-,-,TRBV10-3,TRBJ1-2,CAITPGLTNGYTF,TGTGCCATCACCCCCGGGTTGACGAATGGCTACACCTTC
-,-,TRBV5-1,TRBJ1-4,CASSLVGGNNEKLFF,TGCGCCAGCAGCTTGGTGGGCGGGAATAATGAAAAACTGTTTTTT